Listed below are T cell receptor beta chains from one sample, sequenced in a study of T cell repertoires in cytomegalovirus infection. No antigens are known for them. Using its own MiXCR run on the reads, TCRdb lists one record per CDR3 protein. The profile shows hundreds of thousands of distinct CDR3 sequences, roughly 30% of them singletons. The sample was cultured CD8+ T cells from PBMCs, taken from culture after CMV antigen stimulation. These receptors were obtained from a human donor in good health (CMV status not recorded). Some clones in this sample may be carry-over from other donors' samples. CDR3s include the opening cysteine and the closing phenylalanine or tryptophan. D genes are given only for firm matches. Expanded clones get a size class; other rows say once, few or many, or leave the size out.

.	TRBV12-3/TRBV12-4	TRBD1	TRBJ2-3	TGTGCCAGCAGTTTTTGGACAGGGGGAGTTTCGGCCGGGGGAGATACGCAGTATTTT	CASSFWTGGVSAGGDTQYF
few	TRBV4-1	TRBD1	TRBJ2-2	TGCGCCAGCAGCCAAGAATGGGACAGGGTTTTGGGCGGGGAGCTGTTTTTT	CASSQEWDRVLGGELFF
.	TRBV7-6	TRBD2	TRBJ2-5	TGTGCCAGCAGCAACCTAGCGGGGGGATACCAAGAGACCCAGTACTTC	CASSNLAGGYQETQYF
.	TRBV12-3/TRBV12-4	.	TRBJ2-1	TGTGCCAGCAGTTTCAGGGCCGGTCCGGATGAGCAGTTCTTC	CASSFRAGPDEQFF
few	TRBV7-9	.	TRBJ1-1	TGTGCCAGCAGCGCCCGGGGGGGCGGCACTGAAGCTTTCTTT	CASSARGGGTEAFF
once	TRBV27	.	TRBJ1-1	TGTGCCAGCAGTTCGGATCAATACACTGAAGCTTTCTTT	CASSSDQYTEAFF
.	TRBV27	TRBD1	TRBJ2-1	TGTGCCAGCAGTCCCGGGACAGGGTCTGGGGATGAGCAGTTCTTC	CASSPGTGSGDEQFF
few	TRBV6-6	.	TRBJ2-4	TGTGCCAGCACCGACATAAAAAACATTCAGTACTTC	CASTDIKNIQYF
few	TRBV7-6	.	TRBJ1-3	TGTGCCAGCAGCTTAGTTGAAAGAAAACCTGGAAACACCATATATTTT	CASSLVERKPGNTIYF
few	TRBV5-1	.	TRBJ2-2	TGCGCCAGCAGCTTAACAGGCGAACCCAATTCCGGGGAGCTGTTTTTT	CASSLTGEPNSGELFF
many	TRBV7-2	.	TRBJ2-1	TGTGCCAGCAGCTTAGGGACAGCCCTTACTTCCTACAATGAGCAGTTCTTC	CASSLGTALTSYNEQFF
.	TRBV10-3	.	TRBJ1-4	TGTGCCATCAGTGGTAACAGGATTGATACAACTAATGAAAAACTGTTTTTT	CAISGNRIDTTNEKLFF
.	TRBV27	.	TRBJ2-2	TGTGCCAGCTATCAGCTGGGCGCCGGGGAGCTGTTTTTT	CASYQLGAGELFF
.	TRBV6-5	TRBD2	TRBJ2-1	TGTGCCAGCAGTTACTCGGGACTAGCGCTTGAGCAGTTCTTC	CASSYSGLALEQFF
many	TRBV7-6	.	TRBJ1-1	TGTGCCAGCAGCTTAGCCGAGCAGGGCACTGAAGCTTTCTTT	CASSLAEQGTEAFF
.	TRBV6-1	TRBD2	TRBJ2-5	TGTGCCAGCACAAGCCTAGCGGGGCTTACGGAGACCCAGTACTTC	CASTSLAGLTETQYF
few	TRBV6-1	TRBD2	TRBJ2-2	TGTGCCAGCAGCTGGACTAGCGGGGAAAACACCGGGGAGCTGTTTTTT	CASSWTSGENTGELFF
.	TRBV6-1	.	TRBJ1-1	TGTGCCAGCAGTGAAGCGGGAGCTTTCTTT	CASSEAGAFF
.	TRBV7-4	.	TRBJ1-1	TGTGCCAACAGCTCGGGACGCAAACTCGCTGAAGCTTTCTTT	CANSSGRKLAEAFF
.	TRBV25-1	.	TRBJ2-4	TGTGCCAGCAGGGAGAGAAGGGCCAAAAACATTCAGTACTTC	CASRERRAKNIQYF
.	TRBV6-2/TRBV6-3	TRBD2	TRBJ2-3	TGTGCCAGCAGTTCTACTAGCGGCGTTTTCACAGATACGCAGTATTTT	CASSSTSGVFTDTQYF
.	TRBV5-4	.	TRBJ2-7	TGTGCCAGCAGCTTGGGGGGTTACGACGAGCAGTACTTC	CASSLGGYDEQYF
.	TRBV6-2/TRBV6-3	.	TRBJ2-7	TGTGCCAGCAGTTACTCGGGGGTCCACGAGCAGTACTTC	CASSYSGVHEQYF
.	TRBV12-3/TRBV12-4	.	TRBJ2-3	TGTGCCAGCAGTTTGAATCCGGGGTCGAATACGCAGTATTTT	CASSLNPGSNTQYF
many	TRBV7-2	.	TRBJ2-2	TGTGCCAGCAGCTTAGTTCCCGACTCGAGATGGTTCATAGGGAACACCGGGGAGCTGTTTTTT	CASSLVPDSRWFIGNTGELFF
.	TRBV6-2/TRBV6-3	TRBD1	TRBJ1-2	TGTGCCAGCAGTTACACCCGGACAGGGATTGGTGGCTACACCTTC	CASSYTRTGIGGYTF
.	TRBV28	.	TRBJ1-2	TGTGCCAGCAGTTCCTCGGGGGTGGGCTACACCTTC	CASSSSGVGYTF
once	TRBV9	.	TRBJ2-1	TGTGCCAGCAGCTCCAACACGGCGTACAATGAGCAGTTCTTC	CASSSNTAYNEQFF
.	TRBV2	.	TRBJ1-1	TGTGCCAGCAGTAATAACCCCTATGGGACGGTAAACACTGAAGCTTTCTTT	CASSNNPYGTVNTEAFF
few	TRBV25-1	.	TRBJ1-4	TGTGCCAGCAGTGAATCAGACAGACGGAGAGCAACTAATGAAAAACTGTTTTTT	CASSESDRRRATNEKLFF
.	TRBV7-3	.	TRBJ2-6	TGTGCCAGCAGCTTAAGGGCTGGGGCCAACGTCCTGACTTTC	CASSLRAGANVLTF
.	TRBV7-8	.	TRBJ2-2	TGTGCCAGCAGCTACTCGGCGGGGTTGAGCGGGGAGCTGTTTTTT	CASSYSAGLSGELFF
many	TRBV7-2	TRBD2	TRBJ2-1	TGTGCCAGCAGCTTAGAATTAGCGGGGGGGCATCAAGAGCAGTTCTTC	CASSLELAGGHQEQFF
once	TRBV3-1	.	TRBJ2-5	TGTGCCAGCAGCCAAGTCCAGGCCGGAGTGGAGACCCAGTACTTC	CASSQVQAGVETQYF
.	TRBV19	.	TRBJ2-2	TGTGCCAGTAGTAAGGACGATTATCTGGGGACCGGGGAGCTGTTTTTT	CASSKDDYLGTGELFF
once	TRBV15	.	TRBJ1-1	TGTGCCACCAGCAGAGAAGAGTTAGATGGACACCCAAAACCAGCTGAAGCTTTCTTT	CATSREELDGHPKPAEAFF
.	TRBV4-1	TRBD1	TRBJ2-7	TGCGCCAGCAGCCAAGGCCACAGGGGGCTTAACGAGCAGTACTTC	CASSQGHRGLNEQYF
.	TRBV7-9	.	TRBJ2-7	TGTGCCAGCAGCCCTAGTCCCTCAATAGACGAGCAGTACTTC	CASSPSPSIDEQYF
once	TRBV6-5	.	TRBJ2-3	TGTGCCGGCAGTTACGCCCGGGGGGCCGATACGCAGTATTTT	CAGSYARGADTQYF
few	TRBV2	TRBD2	TRBJ2-1	TGTGCCAGCAGTTTCCCCGGGACTACCACCTACAATGAGCAGTTCTTC	CASSFPGTTTYNEQFF
.	TRBV4-1	.	TRBJ2-1	TGCGCCAGCAGCCAATGGGACAATGAGCAGTTCTTC	CASSQWDNEQFF
.	TRBV12-5	TRBD1	TRBJ1-5	TGTGCTAGTGGTTTGGTTCCCGATAACCGGGACAGGGGAAATCAGCCCCAGCATTTT	CASGLVPDNRDRGNQPQHF
.	TRBV12-3/TRBV12-4	.	TRBJ2-2	TGTGCCAGCAGTCTTTCAAGACGGGCGAACACCGGGGAGCTGTTTTTT	CASSLSRRANTGELFF
.	TRBV20-1	.	TRBJ2-7	TGCAGTGCTAGAGACAGGGTTCCCTACGAGCAGTACTTC	CSARDRVPYEQYF
.	TRBV6-5	.	TRBJ2-3	TGTGCCAGCAGTTTGTTACAGAGGGATACGCAGTATTTT	CASSLLQRDTQYF
.	TRBV27	.	TRBJ1-5	TGTGCCAGCAGTTTGTTTAGCAATCAGCCCCAGCATTTT	CASSLFSNQPQHF